The clone carrying this T cell receptor beta chain showed up many times. Its antigen is still unknown. Treatment here: oral pan-JAK inhibitor, 5-10 mg twice daily. The CDR3 is made up of 12 amino acids. Germline V gene lookup returns CDR1 MNHEY and CDR2 SVGAGI. Trimming cost V 2 bases and J 14 bases; bases outside gene matches: 3. Investigators isolated RNA and reverse transcribed it into cDNA to act as the sequencing template. The method was immunoSEQ multiplex PCR; TCRdb's version includes in-frame clones alone and lacks a portion of them. Of about 210,000 clones listed, roughly two fifths are singletons. The data derive from a study of CD8+ T cells in alopecia areata. Study-wide findings and caveats: Persistence during tofacitinib was seen for many expanded lesional clones in scalp and blood.

The source of this sequence is a human donor with alopecia areata. The sequencing used CD4+ T cells sorted from blood, collected at approximately week 36, from a patient treated with tofacitinib. This chain links TRBV6-5 with TRBJ2-1, with TRBD1 matching over 10 bases. The CDR3 here is CASSYEGTGEFF. In DNA, the CDR3 is TGTGCCAGCAGTTACGAAGGGACAGGGGAGTTCTTC.